This record looks at one TCR beta chain sequence and its context. Its antigen has not been determined. No per-base quality is available; no much larger clone lies one base away. Whole blood was collected in K2EDTA tubes by collaborating institutions according to the institutions' own protocols. For TCRbeta analysis, collaborators shipped samples as frozen whole blood, isolated PBMCs, or DNA extracted from either of those sample types. This sample was included in a study of blood T cell repertoires in COVID-19 (TCRdb year 2020). For the wider study: Samples from collaborators originated in the United States, Italy and Spain and spanned both the acute and convalescent phases of COVID-19. The prospective study material was composed of cDNA or gDNA derived from T cells, B-cell-depleted T cells, or PBMCs. Subjects who had been exposed to COVID-19, were actively infected with it, or had recovered from it provided the deeply sampled blood TCRbeta repertoires that made up the dataset. The repertoires were made available in a free public database intended to serve as a resource for research on the immune response to SARS-CoV-2. The samples were drawn from the first 160 participants of the ongoing ImmuneRACE study and from 1,254 subjects provided by 6 global collaborators. A de-identified subject ID, COVID-19 status, age in years and sex were almost always included in the sample metadata. Where HLA class I and class II types were available, the types were taken from metadata supplied by the sample provider, not from assay-based typing.

TCRbeta CDR3 regions were amplified from genomic DNA using the immunoSEQ Assay, a bias-controlled multiplex PCR. As for how the authors treated the data: Within the assay, amplification of reference gene primers was used to estimate how many nucleated cells each sample contained. To quantify the absolute abundance of each unique TCRbeta CDR3 rearrangement, sequence reads were collapsed and filtered. For each sample, productive Simpson clonality was calculated by taking the square root of Simpson's diversity index across productive rearrangements. TCRdb carries this immuneACCESS record with in-frame sequences only. Its versions omit some clonotypes, under half of them owing to an unresolved V gene in the studies checked, with the rest unexplained. That table gives V, J and clone size, and the DNA gave D and trimming. This sample lists over 45,000 clones; around 80% were detected once. Jointly, the top ten make up 5.5% to 6% of the sample.

CDR1 is given as DFQATT and CDR2 as SNEGSKA, both from the germline V gene (reference sequence). Relative to germline, V is 5 bases shorter and J is 8 bases shorter, with 7 bases between their ends. The CDR3 contains 10 residues, cysteine and phenylalanine counted. Only the CDR3 portion is preserved as DNA: 30 bases, with reading frame beginning at the first base. Findings and caveats that apply to the study as a whole: The quantity of clinical and demographic metadata differed by source and by participant and was supplied without curation.

The chain is encoded by TRBV20-1 joined to TRBJ2-1; the D gene assignment is ambiguous. The sequence derives from a human donor in a cohort sampled during active or convalescent COVID-19. Sequencing was carried out using peripheral blood. The bases are TGCAGTGCTCAAGAGGATGAGCAGTTCTTC. Translated, it gives CSAQEDEQFF.